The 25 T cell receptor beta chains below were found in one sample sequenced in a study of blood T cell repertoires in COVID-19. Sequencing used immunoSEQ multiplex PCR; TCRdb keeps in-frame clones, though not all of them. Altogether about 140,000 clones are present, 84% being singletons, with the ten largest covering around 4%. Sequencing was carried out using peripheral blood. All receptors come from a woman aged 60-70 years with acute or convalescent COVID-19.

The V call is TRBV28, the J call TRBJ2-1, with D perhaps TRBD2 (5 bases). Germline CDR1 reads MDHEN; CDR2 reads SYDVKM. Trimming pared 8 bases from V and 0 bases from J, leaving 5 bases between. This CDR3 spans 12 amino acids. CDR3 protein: CASRGSYNEQFF. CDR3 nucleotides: TGTGCCAGCCGGGGCTCCTACAATGAGCAGTTCTTC.

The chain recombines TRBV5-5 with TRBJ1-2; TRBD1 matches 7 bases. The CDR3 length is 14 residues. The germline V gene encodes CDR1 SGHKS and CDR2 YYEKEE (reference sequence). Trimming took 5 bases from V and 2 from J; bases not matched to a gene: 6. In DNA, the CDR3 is TGTGCCAGCAGTCGCGAGACAGGGAACTATGGCTACACCTTC. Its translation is CASSRETGNYGYTF.

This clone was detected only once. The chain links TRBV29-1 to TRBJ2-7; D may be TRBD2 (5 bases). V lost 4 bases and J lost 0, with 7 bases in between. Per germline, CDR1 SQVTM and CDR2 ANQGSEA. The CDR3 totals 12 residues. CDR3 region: CSVVGDSYEQYF. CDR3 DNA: TGCAGCGTTGTCGGGGACTCCTACGAGCAGTACTTC.

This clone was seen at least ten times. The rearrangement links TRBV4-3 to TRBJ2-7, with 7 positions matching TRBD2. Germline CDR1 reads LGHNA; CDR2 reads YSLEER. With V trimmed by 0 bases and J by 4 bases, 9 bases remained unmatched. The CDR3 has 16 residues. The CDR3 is CASSQDPGSGPYEQYF. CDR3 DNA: TGCGCCAGCAGCCAAGATCCAGGTAGCGGGCCTTACGAGCAGTACTTC.

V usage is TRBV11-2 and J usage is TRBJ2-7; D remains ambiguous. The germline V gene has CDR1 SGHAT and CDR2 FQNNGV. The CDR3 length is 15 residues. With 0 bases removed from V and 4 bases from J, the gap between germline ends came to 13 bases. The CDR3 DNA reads TGTGCCAGCAGCTTAGATTCTGCAGATGCATACGAGCAGTACTTC. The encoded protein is CASSLDSADAYEQYF.

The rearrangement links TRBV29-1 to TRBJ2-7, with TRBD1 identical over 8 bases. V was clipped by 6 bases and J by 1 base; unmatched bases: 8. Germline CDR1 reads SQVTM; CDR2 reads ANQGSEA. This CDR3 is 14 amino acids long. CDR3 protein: CSVGQGVGSYEQYF. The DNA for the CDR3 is TGCAGCGTCGGACAGGGAGTGGGTTCCTACGAGCAGTACTTC.

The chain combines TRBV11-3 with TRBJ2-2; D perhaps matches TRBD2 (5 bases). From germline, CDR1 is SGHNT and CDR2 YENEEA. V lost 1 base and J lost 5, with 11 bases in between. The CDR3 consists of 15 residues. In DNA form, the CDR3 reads TGTGCCAGCAGCTTAGGCGGAGGCCGTACCGGGGAGCTGTTTTTT. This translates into CASSLGGGRTGELFF.

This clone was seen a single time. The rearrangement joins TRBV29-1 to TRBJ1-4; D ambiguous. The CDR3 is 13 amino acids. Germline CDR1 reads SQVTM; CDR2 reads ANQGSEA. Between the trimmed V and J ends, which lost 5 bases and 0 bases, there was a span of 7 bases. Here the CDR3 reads CSVSRATNEKLFF. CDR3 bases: TGCAGCGTTTCTCGGGCAACTAATGAAAAACTGTTTTTT.

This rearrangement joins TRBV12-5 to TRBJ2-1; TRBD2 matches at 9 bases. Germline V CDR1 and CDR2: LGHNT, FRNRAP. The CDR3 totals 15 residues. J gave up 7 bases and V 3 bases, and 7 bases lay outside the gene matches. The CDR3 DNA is TGTGCTAGTGGTTTAGGGCTAGCGGGAACGAATGAGCAGTTCTTC. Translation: CASGLGLAGTNEQFF.

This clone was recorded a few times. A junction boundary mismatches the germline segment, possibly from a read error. The CDR3 is CASIPLKLVINHGYTF. CDR3 in DNA: TGTGCCAGCATCCCGTTAAAACTGGTGATTAACCATGGCTACACCTTC. J is TRBJ1-2 and V is TRBV11-2; D ambiguous. Germline assignment: CDR1 SGHAT and CDR2 FQNNGV. The CDR3 contains 16 residues.

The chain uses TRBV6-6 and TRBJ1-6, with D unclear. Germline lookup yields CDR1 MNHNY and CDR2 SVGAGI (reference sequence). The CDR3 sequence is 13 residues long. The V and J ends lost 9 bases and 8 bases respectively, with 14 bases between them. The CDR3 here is CASSGSEDSPLHF. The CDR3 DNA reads TGTGCCAGTTCCGGCAGTGAGGATTCACCCCTCCACTTT.

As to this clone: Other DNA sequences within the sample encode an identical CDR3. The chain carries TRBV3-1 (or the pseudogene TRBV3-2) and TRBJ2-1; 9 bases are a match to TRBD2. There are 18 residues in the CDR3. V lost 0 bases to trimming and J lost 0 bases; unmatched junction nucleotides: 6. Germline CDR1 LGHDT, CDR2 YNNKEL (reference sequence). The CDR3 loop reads CASSQDGTSLSSYNEQFF. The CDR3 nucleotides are TGTGCCAGCAGCCAAGACGGGACTAGCCTTAGCTCCTACAATGAGCAGTTCTTC.

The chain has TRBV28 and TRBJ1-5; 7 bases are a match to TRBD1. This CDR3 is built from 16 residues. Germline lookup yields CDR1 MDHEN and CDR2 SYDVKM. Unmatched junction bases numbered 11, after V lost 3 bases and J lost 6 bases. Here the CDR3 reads CASSFLPGGVGQPQHF. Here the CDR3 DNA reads TGTGCCAGCAGTTTTCTCCCAGGGGGTGTGGGTCAGCCCCAGCATTTT.

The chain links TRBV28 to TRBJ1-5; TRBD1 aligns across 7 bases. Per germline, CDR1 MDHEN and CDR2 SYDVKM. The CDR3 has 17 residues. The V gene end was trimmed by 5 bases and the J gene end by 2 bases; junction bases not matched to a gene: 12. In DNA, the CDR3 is TGTGCCAGCAGTATAACTTCCGGGACAGTTCGCAATCAGCCCCAGCATTTT. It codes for CASSITSGTVRNQPQHF.

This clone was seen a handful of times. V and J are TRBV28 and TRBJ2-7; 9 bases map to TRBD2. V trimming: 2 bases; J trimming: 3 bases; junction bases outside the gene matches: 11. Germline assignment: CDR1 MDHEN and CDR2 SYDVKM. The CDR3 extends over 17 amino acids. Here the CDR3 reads CASSLQSTSGFLYEQYF. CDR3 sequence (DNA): TGTGCCAGCAGTTTACAGTCCACTAGCGGGTTCCTCTACGAGCAGTACTTC.

CDR3 region: CATSGNSGSQEGYEQYF. CDR3 nucleotides: TGTGCCACCAGTGGCAATAGCGGGAGTCAAGAAGGGTACGAGCAGTACTTC. This sequence joins TRBV24-1 and TRBJ2-7, with 9 bases matching TRBD2. This CDR3 is 17 amino acids long. After removal of 5 bases from V and 4 bases from J, the junction contained 14 bases not matched to a gene. Germline CDR1 and CDR2: KGHDR and SFDVKD.

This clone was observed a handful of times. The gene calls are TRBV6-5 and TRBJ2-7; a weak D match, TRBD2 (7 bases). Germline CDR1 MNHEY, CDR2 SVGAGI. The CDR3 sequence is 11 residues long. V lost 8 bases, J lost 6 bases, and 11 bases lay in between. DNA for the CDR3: TGTGCCAGCTCGAGGGGGGGCGAGCAGTACTTC. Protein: CASSRGGEQYF.

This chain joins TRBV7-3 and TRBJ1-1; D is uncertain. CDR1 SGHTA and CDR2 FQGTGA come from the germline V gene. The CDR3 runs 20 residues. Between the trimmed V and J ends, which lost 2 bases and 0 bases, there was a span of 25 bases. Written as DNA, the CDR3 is TGTGCCAGCAGCTTAGTCGCCCCCCGGAGCAAGTTAGAGATGAACACTGAAGCTTTCTTT. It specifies CASSLVAPRSKLEMNTEAFF. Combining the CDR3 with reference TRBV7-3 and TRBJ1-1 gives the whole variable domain GAGVSQTPSNKVTEKGKYVELRCDPISGHTALYWYRQSLGQGPEFLIYFQGTGAADDSGLPNDRFFAVRPEGSVSTLKIQRTERGDSAVYLCASSLVAPRSKLEMNTEAFFGQGTRLTVV.

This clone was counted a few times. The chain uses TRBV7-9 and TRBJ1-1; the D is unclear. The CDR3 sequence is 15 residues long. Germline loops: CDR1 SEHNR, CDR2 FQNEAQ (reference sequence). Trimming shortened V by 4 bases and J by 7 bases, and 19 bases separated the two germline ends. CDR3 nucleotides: TGTGCCAGCAGCTCCTTAGGACTTGGGCCCTATGAAGCTTTCTTT. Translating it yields CASSSLGLGPYEAFF.

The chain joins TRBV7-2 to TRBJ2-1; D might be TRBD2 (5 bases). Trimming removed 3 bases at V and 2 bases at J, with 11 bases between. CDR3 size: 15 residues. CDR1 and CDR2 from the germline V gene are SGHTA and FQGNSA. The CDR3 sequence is CASSFSAGPYNEQFF. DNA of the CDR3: TGTGCCAGCAGCTTCTCTGCGGGCCCCTACAATGAGCAGTTCTTC. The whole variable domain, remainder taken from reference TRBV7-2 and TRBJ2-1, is GAGVSQSPSNKVTEKGKDVELRCDPISGHTALYWYRQSLGQGLEFLIYFQGNSAPDKSGLPSDRFSAERTGGSVSTLTIQRTQQEDSAVYLCASSFSAGPYNEQFFGPGTRLTVL.

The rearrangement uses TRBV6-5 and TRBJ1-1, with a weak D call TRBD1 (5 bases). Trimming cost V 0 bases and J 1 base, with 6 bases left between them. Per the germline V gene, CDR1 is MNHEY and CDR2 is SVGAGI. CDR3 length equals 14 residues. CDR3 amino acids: CASSYSGRNTEAFF. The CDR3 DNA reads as TGTGCCAGCAGTTACTCGGGGCGGAACACTGAAGCTTTCTTT.

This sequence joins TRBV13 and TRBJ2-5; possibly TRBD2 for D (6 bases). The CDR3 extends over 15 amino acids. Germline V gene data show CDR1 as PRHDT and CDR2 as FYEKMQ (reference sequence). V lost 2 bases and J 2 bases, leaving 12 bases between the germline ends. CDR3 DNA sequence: TGTGCCAGCAGCTTACGGGGACTCATGCAAGAGACCCAGTACTTC. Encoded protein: CASSLRGLMQETQYF.

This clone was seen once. For the CDR3, the DNA is TGTGCCAGCAGTTCTACCCGCAGGGGTCTCTATGAAAAACTGTTTTTT. Its translation is CASSSTRRGLYEKLFF. The chain joins TRBV28 to TRBJ1-4; D possibly corresponds to TRBD1 (6 bases). V gave up 4 bases and J gave up 6 bases, with 18 bases separating them. The CDR3 has 16 residues. Looked up from germline, CDR1 is MDHEN and CDR2 is SYDVKM. The whole variable domain, filled in from reference TRBV28 and TRBJ1-4, reads DVKVTQSSRYLVKRTGEKVFLECVQDMDHENMFWYRQDPGLGLRLIYFSYDVKMKEKGDIPEGYSVSREKKERFSLILESASTNQTSMYLCASSSTRRGLYEKLFFGSGTQLSVL.

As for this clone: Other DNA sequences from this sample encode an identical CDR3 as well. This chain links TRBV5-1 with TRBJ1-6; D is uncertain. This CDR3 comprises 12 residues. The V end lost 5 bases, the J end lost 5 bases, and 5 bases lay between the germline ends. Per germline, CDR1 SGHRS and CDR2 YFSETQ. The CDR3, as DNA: TGCGCCAGCAGAGGAGATAATTCACCCCTCCACTTT. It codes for CASRGDNSPLHF.

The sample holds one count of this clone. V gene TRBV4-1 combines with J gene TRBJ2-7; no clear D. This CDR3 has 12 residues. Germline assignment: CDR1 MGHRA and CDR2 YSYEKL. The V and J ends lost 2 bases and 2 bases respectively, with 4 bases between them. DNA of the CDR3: TGCGCCAGCAGCCAAACAGCCTACGAGCAGTACTTC. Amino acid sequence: CASSQTAYEQYF.